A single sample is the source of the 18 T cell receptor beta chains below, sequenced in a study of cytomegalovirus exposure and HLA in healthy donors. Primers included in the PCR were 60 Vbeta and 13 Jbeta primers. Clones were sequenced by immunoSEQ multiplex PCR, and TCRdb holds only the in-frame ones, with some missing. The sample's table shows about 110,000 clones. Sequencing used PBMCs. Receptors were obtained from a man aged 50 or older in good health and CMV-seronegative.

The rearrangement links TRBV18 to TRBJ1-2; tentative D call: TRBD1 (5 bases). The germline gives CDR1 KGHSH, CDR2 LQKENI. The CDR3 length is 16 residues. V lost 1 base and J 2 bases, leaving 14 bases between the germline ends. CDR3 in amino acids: CASSPRDSSTNYGYTF. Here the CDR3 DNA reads TGTGCCAGCTCACCACGGGACTCCTCCACAAACTATGGCTACACCTTC.

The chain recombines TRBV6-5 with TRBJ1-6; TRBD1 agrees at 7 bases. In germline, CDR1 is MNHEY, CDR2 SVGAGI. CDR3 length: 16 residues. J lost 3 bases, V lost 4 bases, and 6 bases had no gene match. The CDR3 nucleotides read TGTGCCAGCAGTTTGAGGACAGGCGTCTATAATTCACCCCTCCACTTT. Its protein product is CASSLRTGVYNSPLHF.

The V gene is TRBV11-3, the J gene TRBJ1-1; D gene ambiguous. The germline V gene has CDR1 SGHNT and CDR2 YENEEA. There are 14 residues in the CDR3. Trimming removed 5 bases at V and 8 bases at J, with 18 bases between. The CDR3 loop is CASSARSANSEAFF. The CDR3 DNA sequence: TGTGCCAGCAGCGCCCGGAGCGCGAACTCCGAAGCTTTCTTT.

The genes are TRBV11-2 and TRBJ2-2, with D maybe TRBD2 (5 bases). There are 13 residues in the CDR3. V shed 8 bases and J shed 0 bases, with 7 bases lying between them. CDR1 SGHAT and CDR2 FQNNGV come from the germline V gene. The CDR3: CASGLANTGELFF. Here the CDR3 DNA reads TGTGCCAGCGGACTCGCGAACACCGGGGAGCTGTTTTTT.

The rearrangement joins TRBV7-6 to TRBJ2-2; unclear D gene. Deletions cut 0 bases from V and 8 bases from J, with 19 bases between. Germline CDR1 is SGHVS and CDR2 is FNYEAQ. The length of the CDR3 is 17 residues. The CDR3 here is CASSLALSVAALGELFF. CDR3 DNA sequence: TGTGCCAGCAGCTTAGCGCTAAGTGTGGCCGCACTAGGGGAGCTGTTTTTT.

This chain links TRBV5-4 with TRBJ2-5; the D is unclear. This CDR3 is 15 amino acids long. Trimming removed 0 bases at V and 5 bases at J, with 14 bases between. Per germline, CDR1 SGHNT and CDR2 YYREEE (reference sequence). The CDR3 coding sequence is TGTGCCAGCAGCTTGGGACCCGCCCCCGGGGAGACCCAGTACTTC. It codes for CASSLGPAPGETQYF.

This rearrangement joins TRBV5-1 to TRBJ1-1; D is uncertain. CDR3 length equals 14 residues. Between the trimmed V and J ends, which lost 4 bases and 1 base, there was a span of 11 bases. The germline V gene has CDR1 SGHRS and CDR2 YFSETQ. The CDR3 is CASSLNSGNTEAFF. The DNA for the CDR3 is TGCGCCAGCAGCCTGAACTCGGGGAACACTGAAGCTTTCTTT.

DNA for the CDR3: TGCGCCAGCAGCTTTACGGACATGAACACTGAAGCTTTCTTT. This codes for CASSFTDMNTEAFF. The V call is TRBV5-1, the J call TRBJ1-1, with D possibly being TRBD1 (5 bases). Trimming pared 2 bases from V and 0 bases from J, leaving 8 bases between. This CDR3 is built from 14 residues. The V gene's germline CDR1 is SGHRS and CDR2 YFSETQ.

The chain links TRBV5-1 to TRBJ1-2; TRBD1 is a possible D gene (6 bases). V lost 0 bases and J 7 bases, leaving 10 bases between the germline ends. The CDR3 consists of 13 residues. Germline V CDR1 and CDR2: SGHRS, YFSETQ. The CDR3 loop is CASSLGQDGGYTF. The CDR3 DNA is TGCGCCAGCAGCTTGGGACAGGACGGTGGCTACACCTTC.

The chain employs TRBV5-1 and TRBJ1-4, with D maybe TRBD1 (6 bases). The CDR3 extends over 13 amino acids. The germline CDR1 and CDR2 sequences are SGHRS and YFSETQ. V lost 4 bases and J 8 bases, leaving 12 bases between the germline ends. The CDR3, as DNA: TGCGCCAGCAGCATTTCCGGGACAGAAAAACTGTTTTTT. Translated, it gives CASSISGTEKLFF.

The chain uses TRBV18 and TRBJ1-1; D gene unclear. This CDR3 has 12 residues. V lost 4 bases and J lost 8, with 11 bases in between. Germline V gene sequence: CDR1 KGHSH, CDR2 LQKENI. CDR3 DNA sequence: TGTGCCAGCTCACGTGCTGCGGGAGAAGCTTTCTTT. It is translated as CASSRAAGEAFF.

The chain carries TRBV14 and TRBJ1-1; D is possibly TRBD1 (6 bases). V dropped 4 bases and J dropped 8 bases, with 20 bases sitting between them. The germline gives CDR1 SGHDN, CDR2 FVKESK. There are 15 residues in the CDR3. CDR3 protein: CASSPLVRGGREAFF. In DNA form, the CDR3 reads TGTGCCAGCAGCCCGCTGGTACGGGGGGGCCGCGAAGCTTTCTTT.

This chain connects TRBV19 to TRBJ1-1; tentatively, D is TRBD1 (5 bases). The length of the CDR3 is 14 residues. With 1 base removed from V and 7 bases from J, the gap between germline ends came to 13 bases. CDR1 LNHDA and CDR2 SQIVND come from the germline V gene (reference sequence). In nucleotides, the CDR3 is TGTGCCAGTAGTATAGTTAGGGGAAATTTTGAAGCTTTCTTT. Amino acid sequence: CASSIVRGNFEAFF.

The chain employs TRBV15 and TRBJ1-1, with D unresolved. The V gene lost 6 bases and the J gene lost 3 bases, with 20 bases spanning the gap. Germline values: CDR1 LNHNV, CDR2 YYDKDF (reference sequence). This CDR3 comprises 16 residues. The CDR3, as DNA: TGTGCCACCAGTTCCGGTGTGGAGGGTTACGACACTGAAGCTTTCTTT. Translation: CATSSGVEGYDTEAFF.

Here the CDR3 reads CASSLAREGRETQYF. The CDR3 nucleotides read TGTGCCAGCAGCTTGGCCAGGGAGGGCAGAGAGACCCAGTACTTC. V is TRBV5-4 and J is TRBJ2-5, with TRBD2 matching 7 bases. CDR3 length: 15 residues. The V gene end was trimmed by 0 bases and the J gene end by 4 bases; junction bases not matched to a gene: 6. Germline CDR1 SGHNT, CDR2 YYREEE (reference sequence). Variable domain in full (rest from reference TRBV5-4 and TRBJ2-5): ETGVTQSPTHLIKTRGQQVTLRCSSQSGHNTVSWYQQALGQGPQFIFQYYREEENGRGNFPPRFSGLQFPNYSSELNVNALELDDSALYLCASSLAREGRETQYFGPGTRLLVL.

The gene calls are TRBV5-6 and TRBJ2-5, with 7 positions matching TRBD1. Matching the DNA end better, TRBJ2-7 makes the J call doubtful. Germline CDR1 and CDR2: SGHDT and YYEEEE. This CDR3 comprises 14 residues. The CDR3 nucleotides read TGTGCCAGCAGCTTGTTGAGGGGGCTCTACGAGCAGTACTTC. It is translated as CASSLLRGLYEQYF.

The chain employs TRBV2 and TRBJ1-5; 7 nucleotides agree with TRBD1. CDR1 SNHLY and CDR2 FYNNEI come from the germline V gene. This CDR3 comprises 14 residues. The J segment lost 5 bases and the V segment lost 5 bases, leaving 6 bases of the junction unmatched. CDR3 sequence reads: CASSPRGTDQPQHF. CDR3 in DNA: TGTGCCAGCAGTCCTCGGGGGACAGATCAGCCCCAGCATTTT.

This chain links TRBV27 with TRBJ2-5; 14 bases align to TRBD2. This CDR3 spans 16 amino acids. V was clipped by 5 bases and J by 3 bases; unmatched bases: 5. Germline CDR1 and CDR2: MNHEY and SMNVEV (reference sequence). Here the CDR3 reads CASSGQTSGGEETQYF. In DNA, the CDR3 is TGTGCCAGCAGTGGCCAGACTAGCGGGGGGGAAGAGACCCAGTACTTC.